These T cell receptor beta chains were read from a single sample in a study of vaccination and CD4 T cells after COVID-19. TCRdb processed the PCR reads anew with MiXCR; each CDR3 protein has one entry. The sample consists of about 6,000 distinct CDR3 sequences, roughly three quarters of them appearing once. No antigen is known for these receptors. The sample comprised CD4+ T cells from blood, cultured in vitro. The receptors come from a human donor who had recovered from COVID-19. CDR3s include the opening cysteine and the closing phenylalanine or tryptophan.

TRBV7-6	TRBJ2-2	CASSDGTGANTGELFF
TRBV11-2	TRBJ1-3	CASSLEGRAGNTIYF
TRBV7-2	TRBJ1-1	CASSWYTGEGRAFF
TRBV4-1	TRBJ1-1	CASSRKGLYETEAFF
TRBV7-9	TRBJ2-5	CASSLGTGRGETQYF
TRBV19	TRBJ2-7	CASSRRTSGAVHEQYF
TRBV20-1	TRBJ1-5	CSARRDRSGQPQHF
TRBV5-1	TRBJ2-1	CASSLELRRGNEQFF
TRBV27	TRBJ1-5	CASRARQGHQPQHF
TRBV24-1	TRBJ2-7	CATKTGILYEQYF
TRBV7-8	TRBJ1-6	CASSLGIRFGNSPLHF
TRBV10-1	TRBJ1-1	CASSSVGETGDEAFF
TRBV28	TRBJ1-5	CASSLGDQANRPQHF
TRBV7-8	TRBJ2-5	CASSFQPVLYQETQYF
TRBV6-1	TRBJ2-7	CASRPSGTYEQYF
TRBV11-2	TRBJ2-7	CASSLLQGEQYF
TRBV11-1	TRBJ2-6	CASSQLRVNSGANVLTF
TRBV20-1	TRBJ2-1	CSAPTGAGSYNEQFF
TRBV20-1	TRBJ1-6	CSATDRSSYNSPLHF
TRBV20-1	TRBJ1-1	CSARDEGGKAFF
TRBV19	TRBJ2-2	CASRQGVRTGELFF
TRBV10-3	TRBJ1-5	CAISPDRDNQPQHF
TRBV7-2	TRBJ1-2	CASSPDRLGYTF
TRBV7-2	TRBJ1-1	CASSLARGQANTEAFF
TRBV6-1	TRBJ1-2	CASASLYGYTF
TRBV6-2/TRBV6-3	TRBJ1-5	CASSSPRGSNQPQHF
TRBV24-1	TRBJ1-2	CATSDSRTGVDYGYTF
TRBV11-2	TRBJ2-2	CASSSRVARGGTGELFF
TRBV6-4	TRBJ1-5	CASSSQWGPLYSNQPQHF
TRBV20-1	TRBJ1-1	CSARGGEGRATEAFF
TRBV4-1	TRBJ1-5	CASSQDGRVEYQPQHF
TRBV20-1	TRBJ1-5	CSASRSNQPQHF
TRBV20-1	TRBJ2-3	CSARKPSTDTQYF
TRBV6-1	TRBJ1-5	CASRGDGGRQPQHF
TRBV7-6	TRBJ2-5	CASSSGLAKQETQYF
TRBV7-2	TRBJ1-2	CASSFPTGGASSYGYTF
TRBV28	TRBJ2-5	CASTQDRDQETQYF
TRBV20-1	TRBJ1-5	CSGAPGRNQPQHF
TRBV28	TRBJ1-1	CASSTGASRVAFF
TRBV20-1	TRBJ2-3	CSASPGLVRRDTQYF
TRBV24-1	TRBJ1-2	CATSDSSQGGYTF
TRBV12-3/TRBV12-4	TRBJ1-5	CASSLTGRNQPQHF
TRBV7-8	TRBJ2-7	CASSYLLGPYEQYF
TRBV27	TRBJ1-2	CASSGSVGTLNYYGYTF
TRBV6-1	TRBJ2-2	CASRRSGTYTGELFF
TRBV7-2	TRBJ1-2	CASSPRQGLTSNYGYTF
TRBV19	TRBJ1-1	CASSTGTGGTEAFF
TRBV19	TRBJ1-2	CASGDGYTF
TRBV6-2/TRBV6-3	TRBJ1-5	CASRADFSTGYSNQPQHF
TRBV6-1	TRBJ1-1	CASSEVPRGMNTEAFF
TRBV6-2/TRBV6-3	TRBJ2-2	CASSYLAAGVGIGELFF
TRBV21-1	TRBJ2-3	CASSKVEGMMADTQYF
TRBV6-1	TRBJ1-1	CASRRTVNTEAFF
TRBV11-3	TRBJ2-1	CASSGRGRARNEQFF
TRBV20-1	TRBJ1-6	CSARPTGGAHSPLHF
TRBV7-9	TRBJ1-1	CASSLSGSTEAFF
TRBV2	TRBJ2-7	CASSDQQGGLYEQYF
TRBV20-1	TRBJ1-5	CSAREGGFSNQPQHF
TRBV4-1	TRBJ2-7	CASSQDRVGTYEQYF